These 18 T cell receptor beta chains came from one sample sequenced in a study of T cells in Graves' hyperthyroidism and ophthalmopathy. There were TCR beta CDR3 regions amplified from RNA transcripts. The TCR CDR3 was amplified in a first-round RT-PCR using the HTBI primer set. A single record per CDR3 protein comes from TCRdb applying MiXCR to the multiplex PCR reads. The table lists about 590,000 distinct CDR3 sequences, 15% to 18% of them singletons. Material: blood. Receptor source: a woman in her twenties or thirties with Graves' hyperthyroidism.

V usage is TRBV28 and J usage is TRBJ1-2; TRBD1 is a possible D gene (6 bases). The CDR3 runs 16 residues. The germline gives CDR1 MDHEN, CDR2 SYDVKM. V lost 6 bases and J lost 0, with 17 bases in between. The CDR3 DNA follows: TGTGCCAGCAGCGATGGACCCGACAGGTCTAACTATGGCTACACCTTC. Amino acid sequence: CASSDGPDRSNYGYTF.

This clonotype was seen repeatedly, ten times or more. V usage is TRBV7-2 and J usage is TRBJ2-5; 13 bases agree with TRBD2. The ends lost 3 bases at V and 0 bases at J; junction bases unmatched: 13. Per germline, CDR1 SGHTA and CDR2 FQGNSA. This CDR3 is 20 amino acids long. CDR3 protein: CASSLGPVGGLAGNQETQYF. The CDR3 nucleotides are TGTGCCAGCAGCTTGGGACCGGTAGGGGGACTAGCGGGGAACCAAGAGACCCAGTACTTC.

This chain joins TRBV20-1 and TRBJ2-7, with 11 bases identical to TRBD2. The CDR3 length is 16 residues. CDR1 and CDR2 from the germline V gene are DFQATT and SNEGSKA (reference sequence). The ends lost 6 bases at V and 0 bases at J; junction bases unmatched: 10. This CDR3 is CSARSGLAGPSYEQYF. The CDR3 DNA follows: TGCAGTGCCAGATCAGGACTAGCGGGCCCCTCCTACGAGCAGTACTTC.

This clonotype was found many times. The chain combines TRBV20-1 with TRBJ2-1; 10 bases fit TRBD2. Trimming took 5 bases from V and 7 from J; bases not matched to a gene: 8. The CDR3 length is 14 residues. CDR1 is DFQATT and CDR2 is SNEGSKA in the germline V gene (reference sequence). CDR3 in DNA: TGCAGTGCTGAGGAGACTAGCGGGCTGAATGAGCAGTTCTTC. Translating it yields CSAEETSGLNEQFF.

This clonotype occurred many times. The chain uses TRBV28 and TRBJ2-5; maybe TRBD1 (6 bases). Trimming cost V 2 bases and J 5 bases, with 9 bases left between them. The CDR3 loop spans 13 amino acids. CDR1 is MDHEN and CDR2 is SYDVKM in the germline V gene. CDR3 nucleotide sequence: TGTGCCAGCAGTTTACCAGGGGCGGAGACCCAGTACTTC. The encoded protein is CASSLPGAETQYF.

The rearrangement links TRBV30 to TRBJ2-1, with TRBD1 identical over 12 bases. There are 14 residues in the CDR3. V shed 5 bases and J 10 bases; nucleotides not matched to a gene: 9. The germline CDR1 and CDR2 sequences are GTSNPN and SVGIG (reference sequence). The CDR3 DNA is TGTGCCTGGGCAACCGGGACAGGGGGCGGGGAGCAGTTCTTC. Protein: CAWATGTGGGEQFF.

In this sample, this clonotype turned up many times. The rearrangement links TRBV27 to TRBJ2-7; tentatively, D is TRBD1 or TRBD2 (5 bases each). Between the trimmed V and J ends, which lost 1 base and 0 bases, there was a span of 10 bases. Per the germline V gene, CDR1 is MNHEY and CDR2 is SMNVEV (reference sequence). This CDR3 spans 15 amino acids. CDR3 residues: CASSLFRGPSYEQYF. CDR3 nucleotide sequence: TGTGCCAGCAGTTTATTCCGGGGCCCCTCCTACGAGCAGTACTTC.

The rearrangement uses TRBV5-1 and TRBJ1-3; 8 bases are a match to TRBD1. Germline CDR1 and CDR2: SGHRS and YFSETQ. The length of the CDR3 is 15 residues. V trimming: 5 bases; J trimming: 1 base; junction bases outside the gene matches: 5. The CDR3 DNA reads as TGCGCCAGCAGTTCGGACAGGGTGTCTGGAAACACCATATATTTT. It translates to CASSSDRVSGNTIYF.

The chain carries TRBV4-1 and TRBJ2-1; 8 bases align to TRBD1. Per germline, CDR1 MGHRA and CDR2 YSYEKL. This CDR3 has 16 residues. The V gene end was trimmed by 6 bases and the J gene end by 0 bases; junction bases not matched to a gene: 7. This CDR3 is CASRITGGSSYNEQFF. CDR3 sequence (DNA): TGCGCCAGCAGGATTACAGGGGGGAGCTCCTACAATGAGCAGTTCTTC.

This clonotype was counted only a few times. A junction boundary mismatches the germline segment, possibly from a read error. The rearrangement links TRBV7-7 to TRBJ2-1; D possibly corresponds to TRBD2 (6 bases). The CDR3 consists of 16 residues. CDR1 SSHAT and CDR2 FNYEAQ come from the germline V gene (reference sequence). The CDR3 region has the DNA TGTGCTAGCAGCCGGGACTGGATGAGCTCCTACAATGAGCAGTTCTTC. Its translation: CASSRDWMSSYNEQFF.

This clonotype was seen a few times. This chain's CDR3 is CASSLTGADYEQYF. As DNA, the CDR3 is TGTGCCAGCAGCTTGACAGGGGCGGATTACGAGCAGTACTTC. V and J are TRBV6-1 and TRBJ2-7, with 8 nucleotides matching TRBD1. V lost 6 bases, J lost 4 bases, and 8 bases stayed unmatched. CDR1 MNHNS and CDR2 SASEGT come from the germline V gene. The CDR3 is made up of 14 amino acids.

This clonotype was detected ten times or more. The V and J genes are TRBV5-1 and TRBJ2-3; TRBD1 matches 7 bases. The length of the CDR3 is 15 residues. After removal of 4 bases from V and 3 bases from J, the junction contained 8 bases not matched to a gene. CDR1 is SGHRS and CDR2 is YFSETQ in the germline V gene. For the CDR3, the DNA is TGCGCCAGCAGCCCGGGGACAGTGGCTACAGATACGCAGTATTTT. As protein: CASSPGTVATDTQYF.

V usage is TRBV20-1 and J usage is TRBJ2-1, with TRBD2 matching 10 bases. CDR1 DFQATT and CDR2 SNEGSKA come from the germline V gene (reference sequence). V dropped 5 bases and J dropped 2; count of bases not matched to a gene: 6. The CDR3 is 15 amino acids. CDR3 in DNA: TGCAGTGCTCTCAGCGGGAGGGCCCCCTACAATGAGCAGTTCTTC. The encoded protein is CSALSGRAPYNEQFF.

This clonotype was counted many times. The rearrangement links TRBV30 to TRBJ2-2; the D gene could be TRBD1 or TRBD2 (6 bases each). The germline V gene has CDR1 GTSNPN and CDR2 SVGIG (reference sequence). The CDR3 spans 13 residues. As DNA, the CDR3 is TGTAGGGTGAGCGGAGGGGGAACCGGGGAGCTGTTTTTT. Translating it yields CRVSGGGTGELFF.

The chain recombines TRBV6-1 with TRBJ1-1, with D unclear. This CDR3 is built from 12 residues. V was shortened by 6 bases and J by 0 bases, with 5 bases between the two germline ends. In germline, CDR1 is MNHNS, CDR2 SASEGT. The DNA for the CDR3 is TGTGCCAGCAGAACAATGAACACTGAAGCTTTCTTT. This sequence encodes CASRTMNTEAFF.

This clonotype was detected only a few times. The chain uses TRBV5-1 and TRBJ2-5, with D possibly being TRBD1 (6 bases). The germline CDR1 and CDR2 sequences are SGHRS and YFSETQ. V gave up 4 bases and J gave up 4 bases, with 17 bases separating them. This CDR3 is 15 amino acids long. For the CDR3, the DNA is TGCGCCAGCAGCCCTATACAGGGTTCAGGAGAGACCCAGTACTTC. Amino acid sequence: CASSPIQGSGETQYF. Filled out from reference TRBV5-1 and TRBJ2-5, the complete variable domain reads KAGVTQTPRYLIKTRGQQVTLSCSPISGHRSVSWYQQTPGQGLQFLFEYFSETQRNKGNFPGRFSGRQFSNSRSEMNVSTLELGDSALYLCASSPIQGSGETQYFGPGTRLLVL.

Worth noting for this clonotype: One end of the junction fails to match germline, which may point to a read error. The chain uses TRBV7-2 and TRBJ2-7; D possibly matches TRBD1 or TRBD2 (5 bases each). The V gene's germline CDR1 is SGHTA and CDR2 FQGNSA. The CDR3 loop spans 15 amino acids. The CDR3 DNA is TGTGCCGGCAGCTTAATCGGGACGGCGCCCTACGAGCAGTACTTC. Its protein product is CAGSLIGTAPYEQYF.

Worth noting for this clonotype: A much larger clone differs from this one at a single base, so this may be a read error. The chain carries TRBV12-3 or TRBV12-4 and TRBJ2-2, with 13 bases matching TRBD2. The V and J ends lost 3 bases and 10 bases, in that order; junction bases with no gene match: 8. This CDR3 comprises 16 residues. The CDR3 DNA reads TGTGCCAGCAGTTTTGCACTAGCGGGAGGGTTTGAGGAGCTGTTTTTT. Its translation is CASSFALAGGFEELFF.